The following is a TCR beta chain sequence with its context. The repertoire was sequenced with immunoSEQ multiplex PCR; TCRdb's copy has only in-frame clones and lacks some. Here the sample spans roughly 220,000 clones, roughly 80% being singletons. Germline-derived CDR1 and CDR2 are MNHEY and SVGAGI. Trimming took off 10 bases at V and 0 bases at J, with 13 bases between the two ends. This CDR3 spans 13 amino acids. This record comes from a study of blood T cell repertoires in COVID-19. Material for sequencing was peripheral blood. This clonotype originated in a man younger than 45 with active or convalescent COVID-19. This rearrangement joins TRBV6-5 to TRBJ2-7, with D possibly TRBD2 on 5 matching bases. The CDR3 region is CATTYGISYEQYF. The DNA for the CDR3 is TGTGCCACTACCTACGGGATCTCCTACGAGCAGTACTTC.